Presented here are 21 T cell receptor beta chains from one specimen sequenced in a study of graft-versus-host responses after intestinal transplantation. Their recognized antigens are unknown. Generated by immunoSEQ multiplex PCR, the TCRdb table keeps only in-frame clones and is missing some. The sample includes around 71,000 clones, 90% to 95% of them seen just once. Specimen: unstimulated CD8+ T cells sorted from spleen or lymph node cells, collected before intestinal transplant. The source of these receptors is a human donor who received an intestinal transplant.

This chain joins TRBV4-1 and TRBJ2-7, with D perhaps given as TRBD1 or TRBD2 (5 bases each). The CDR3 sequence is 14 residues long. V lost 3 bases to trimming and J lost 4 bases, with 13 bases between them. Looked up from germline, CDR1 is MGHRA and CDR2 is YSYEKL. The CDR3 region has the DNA TGCGCCAGCAGCCACCGGGACGAAGGGTACGAGCAGTACTTC. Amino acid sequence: CASSHRDEGYEQYF.

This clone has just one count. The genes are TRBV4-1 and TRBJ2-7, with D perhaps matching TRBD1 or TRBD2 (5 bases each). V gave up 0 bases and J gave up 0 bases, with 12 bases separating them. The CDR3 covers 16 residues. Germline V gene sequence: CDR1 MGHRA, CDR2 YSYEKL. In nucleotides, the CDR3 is TGCGCCAGCAGCCAAGACTCGGGACGCCTCTCCTACGAGCAGTACTTC. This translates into CASSQDSGRLSYEQYF.

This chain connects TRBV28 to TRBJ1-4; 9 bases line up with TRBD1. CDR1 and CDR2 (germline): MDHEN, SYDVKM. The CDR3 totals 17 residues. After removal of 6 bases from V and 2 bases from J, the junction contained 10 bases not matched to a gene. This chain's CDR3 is CASSPWTGVSTNEKLFF. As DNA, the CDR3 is TGTGCCAGCAGCCCATGGACAGGGGTTAGCACTAATGAAAAACTGTTTTTT.

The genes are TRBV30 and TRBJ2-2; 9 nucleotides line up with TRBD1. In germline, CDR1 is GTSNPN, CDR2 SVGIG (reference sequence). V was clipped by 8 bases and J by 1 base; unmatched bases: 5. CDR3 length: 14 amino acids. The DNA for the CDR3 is TGTGCCACCCCGGACAGGGGGAACACCGGGGAGCTGTTTTTT. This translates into CATPDRGNTGELFF.

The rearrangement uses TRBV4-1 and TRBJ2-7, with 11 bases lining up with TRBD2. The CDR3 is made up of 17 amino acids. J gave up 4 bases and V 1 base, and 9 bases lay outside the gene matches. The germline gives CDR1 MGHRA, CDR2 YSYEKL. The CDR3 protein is CASSQGLAGGMPYEQYF. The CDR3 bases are TGCGCCAGCAGCCAAGGGCTAGCGGGAGGTATGCCATACGAGCAGTACTTC.

Written as DNA, the CDR3 is TGTGCCACCAGCAGGATTCGGGGACTAGCGGGAGAACGGGAGCAGTACTTC. This sequence encodes CATSRIRGLAGEREQYF. This sequence joins TRBV15 and TRBJ2-7, with 14 bases lining up with TRBD2. Per germline, CDR1 LNHNV and CDR2 YYDKDF (reference sequence). Trimming at V came to 3 bases and at J to 7 bases, leaving 11 bases not matched to a gene. The CDR3 runs to 17 residues.

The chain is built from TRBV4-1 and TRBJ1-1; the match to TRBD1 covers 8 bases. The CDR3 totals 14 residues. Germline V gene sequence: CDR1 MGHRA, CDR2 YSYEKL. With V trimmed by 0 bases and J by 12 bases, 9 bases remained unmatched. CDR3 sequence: CASSQEGGQEKTFF. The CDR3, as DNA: TGCGCCAGCAGCCAAGAAGGGGGACAGGAGAAAACTTTCTTT.

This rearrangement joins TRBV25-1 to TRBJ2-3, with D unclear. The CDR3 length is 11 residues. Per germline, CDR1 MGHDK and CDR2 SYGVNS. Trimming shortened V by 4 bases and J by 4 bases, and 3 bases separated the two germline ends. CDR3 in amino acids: CASSAADTQYF. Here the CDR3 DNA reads TGTGCCAGCAGTGCCGCAGATACGCAGTATTTT.

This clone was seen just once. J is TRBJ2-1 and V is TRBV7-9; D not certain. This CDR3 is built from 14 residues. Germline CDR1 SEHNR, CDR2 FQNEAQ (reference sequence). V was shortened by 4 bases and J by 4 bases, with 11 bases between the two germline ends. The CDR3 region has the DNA TGTGCCAGCAGCTGGGCAGAGTCTTACAATGAGCAGTTCTTC. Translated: CASSWAESYNEQFF.

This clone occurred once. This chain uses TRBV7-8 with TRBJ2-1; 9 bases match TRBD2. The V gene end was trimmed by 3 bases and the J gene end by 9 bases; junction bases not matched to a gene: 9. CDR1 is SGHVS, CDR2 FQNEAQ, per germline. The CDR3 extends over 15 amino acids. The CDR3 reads CASSLGSGRAVEQFF. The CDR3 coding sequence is TGTGCCAGCAGCTTGGGTAGCGGGAGAGCGGTTGAGCAGTTCTTC. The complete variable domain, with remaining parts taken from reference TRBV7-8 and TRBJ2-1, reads GAGVSQSPRYKVAKRGQDVALRCDPISGHVSLFWYQQALGQGPEFLTYFQNEAQLDKSGLPSDRFFAERPEGSVSTLKIQRTQQEDSAVYLCASSLGSGRAVEQFFGPGTRLTVL.

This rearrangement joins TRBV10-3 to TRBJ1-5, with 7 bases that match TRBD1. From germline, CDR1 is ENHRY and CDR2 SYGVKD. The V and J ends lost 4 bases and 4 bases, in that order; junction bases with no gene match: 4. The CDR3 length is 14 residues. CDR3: CAISVDRDNQPQHF. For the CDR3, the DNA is TGTGCCATCAGTGTTGACAGGGATAATCAGCCCCAGCATTTT.

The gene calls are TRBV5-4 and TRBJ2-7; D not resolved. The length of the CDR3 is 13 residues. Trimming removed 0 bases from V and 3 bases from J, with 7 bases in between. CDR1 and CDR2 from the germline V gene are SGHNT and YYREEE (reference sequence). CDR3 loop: CASSLAGLYEQYF. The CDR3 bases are TGTGCCAGCAGCTTGGCGGGCCTCTACGAGCAGTACTTC.

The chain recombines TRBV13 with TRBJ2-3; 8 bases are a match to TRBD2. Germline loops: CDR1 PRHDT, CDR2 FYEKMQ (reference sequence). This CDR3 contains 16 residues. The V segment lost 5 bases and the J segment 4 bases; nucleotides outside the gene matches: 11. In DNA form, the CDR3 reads TGTGCCAGCAGCCCCCTCGGGGCGGGAGGAGCAGATACGCAGTATTTT. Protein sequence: CASSPLGAGGADTQYF.

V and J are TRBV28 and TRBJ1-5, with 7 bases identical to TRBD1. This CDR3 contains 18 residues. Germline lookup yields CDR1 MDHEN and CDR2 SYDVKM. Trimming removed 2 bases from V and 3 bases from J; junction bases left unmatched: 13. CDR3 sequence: CASSLEVTWTGINQPQHF. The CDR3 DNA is TGTGCCAGCAGTTTAGAGGTCACCTGGACAGGCATCAATCAGCCCCAGCATTTT.

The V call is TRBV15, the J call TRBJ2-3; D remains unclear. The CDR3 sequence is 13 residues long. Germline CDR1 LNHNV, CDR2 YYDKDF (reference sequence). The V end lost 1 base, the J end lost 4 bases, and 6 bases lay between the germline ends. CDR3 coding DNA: TGTGCCACCAGCAGAGGCACCTCAGATACGCAGTATTTT. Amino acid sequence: CATSRGTSDTQYF.

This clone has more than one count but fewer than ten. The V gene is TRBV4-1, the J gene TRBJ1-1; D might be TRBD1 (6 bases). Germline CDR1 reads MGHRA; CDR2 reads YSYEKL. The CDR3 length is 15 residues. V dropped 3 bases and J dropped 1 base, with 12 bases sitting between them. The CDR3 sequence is CASSHRDTSNTEAFF. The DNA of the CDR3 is TGCGCCAGCAGCCACCGGGACACCTCGAACACTGAAGCTTTCTTT.

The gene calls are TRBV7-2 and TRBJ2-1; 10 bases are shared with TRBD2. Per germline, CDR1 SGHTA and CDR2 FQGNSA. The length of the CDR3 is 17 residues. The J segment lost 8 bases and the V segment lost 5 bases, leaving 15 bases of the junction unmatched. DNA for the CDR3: TGTGCCAGCAGCGCCACCGCTCTAGCGGGAGATTTGTATGAGCAGTTCTTC. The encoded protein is CASSATALAGDLYEQFF.

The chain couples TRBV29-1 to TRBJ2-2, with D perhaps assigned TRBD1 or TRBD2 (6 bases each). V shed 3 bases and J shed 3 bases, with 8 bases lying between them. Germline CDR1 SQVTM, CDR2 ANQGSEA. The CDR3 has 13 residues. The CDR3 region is CSVERGDTGELFF. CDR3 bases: TGCAGCGTTGAGAGGGGGGACACCGGGGAGCTGTTTTTT.

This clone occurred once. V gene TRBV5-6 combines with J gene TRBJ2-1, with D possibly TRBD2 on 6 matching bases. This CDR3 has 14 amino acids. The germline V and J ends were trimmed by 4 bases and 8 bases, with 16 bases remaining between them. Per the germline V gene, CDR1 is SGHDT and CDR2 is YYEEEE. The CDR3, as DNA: TGTGCCAGCAGCGAGGGACTTCTCGGGGATGAGCAGTTCTTC. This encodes CASSEGLLGDEQFF.

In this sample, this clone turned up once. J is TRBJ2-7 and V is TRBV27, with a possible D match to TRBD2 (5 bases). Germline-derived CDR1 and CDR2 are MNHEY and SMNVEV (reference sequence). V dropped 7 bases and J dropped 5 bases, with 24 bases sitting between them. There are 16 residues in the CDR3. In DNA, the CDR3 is TGTGCCAGCACCCCTTCTAGCACCTTCGAGTATCACGAGCAGTACTTC. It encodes CASTPSSTFEYHEQYF.

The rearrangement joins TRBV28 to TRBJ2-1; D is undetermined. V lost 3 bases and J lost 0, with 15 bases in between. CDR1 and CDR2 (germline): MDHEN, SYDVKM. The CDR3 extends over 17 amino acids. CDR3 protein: CASSFGWVLSSYNEQFF. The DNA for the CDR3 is TGTGCCAGCAGTTTTGGTTGGGTCTTAAGCTCCTACAATGAGCAGTTCTTC.